The TCR beta chain described here comes from a study of T cell responses to AZD1222 COVID-19 vaccine. Broader study findings: Spike regions recognized by vaccine-associated CD4 TCRs spanned the protein, led by 160-218 and 743-854. At baseline, just a handful of AZD1222 recipients tested seropositive. Most donors were white British and more were female, and clonal diversity was possibly underestimated.

Sequencing used immunoSEQ multiplex PCR; TCRdb keeps in-frame clones, though not all of them. Of 100,000 to 130,000 clones listed, about 86% are singletons. Turning to this clone: Its antigen is as yet unknown.

The CDR3 length is 15 residues. The germline gives CDR1 SGHTA, CDR2 FQGNSA. The V end was cut by 6 bases, the J end by 0 bases, with 13 bases between. This clonotype was obtained from an adult in good health. The rearrangement links TRBV7-2 to TRBJ2-3; possibly TRBD2 for D (6 bases). Source: peripheral blood, taken on day 0 of AZD1222 vaccination. The CDR3 loop is CASSLRGTSTDTQYF. The CDR3 DNA reads TGTGCCAGCAGTTTGCGGGGAACTAGCACAGATACGCAGTATTTT.